This T cell receptor beta chain was sequenced in a study of T cell responses to AZD1222 COVID-19 vaccine. Study overall: Pooled in the analysis were second doses at about 4 or about 12 weeks.

Germline lookup yields CDR1 SGHAT and CDR2 FQNNGV. V was pared by 5 bases and J by 4 bases, with 8 bases of the junction left unmatched. This CDR3 is built from 15 residues. Study conclusions and caveats: It was only six AZD1222 recipients who were seropositive at baseline.

As to this clone: As yet, its antigen is unknown.

Data came from immunoSEQ multiplex PCR; TCRdb stores just in-frame clones and leaves some out. This sample has around 150,000 clones, with about 90% found just once. The rearrangement links TRBV11-2 to TRBJ2-1; 7 bases match TRBD2. The source of this sequence is an adult in good health. The material was peripheral blood, obtained on day 0 of AZD1222 vaccination. The CDR3 loop reads CASSNGRYLYNEQFF. CDR3 sequence (DNA): TGTGCCAGCAGCAACGGGAGGTACCTTTACAATGAGCAGTTCTTC. Drawing the rest from reference TRBV11-2 and TRBJ2-1, the complete variable domain is EAGVAQSPRYKIIEKRQSVAFWCNPISGHATLYWYQQILGQGPKLLIQFQNNGVVDDSQLPKDRFSAERLKGVDSTLKIQPAKLEDSAVYLCASSNGRYLYNEQFFGPGTRLTVL.